Below are 29 T cell receptor beta chains sequenced from a single sample in a study of CD8+ T cells in alopecia areata. Extraction of RNA preceded its reverse transcription into cDNA, which served as the sequencing template. Produced via immunoSEQ multiplex PCR; TCRdb's table is partial and in-frame only. In the table there are roughly 130,000 clones, over 50% of which are singletons. Material: CD4+ T cells sorted from blood, obtained at week 0. The receptor set was obtained from a human donor with alopecia areata.

This clone turned up a few times. The CDR3 loop reads CASSVEGLAVYEQYF. CDR3 nucleotides: TGTGCCAGCAGCGTAGAGGGACTAGCGGTCTACGAGCAGTACTTC. The chain couples TRBV9 to TRBJ2-7; 11 bases match TRBD2. CDR1 and CDR2 from the germline V gene are SGDLS and YYNGEE. The J segment lost 3 bases and the V segment lost 0 bases, leaving 2 bases of the junction unmatched. The CDR3 length is 15 residues.

This rearrangement joins TRBV5-6 to TRBJ2-1; tentative D call: TRBD1 (5 bases). CDR3 length: 15 amino acids. From germline, CDR1 is SGHDT and CDR2 YYEEEE. With 1 base removed from V and 0 bases from J, the gap between germline ends came to 8 bases. The DNA of the CDR3 is TGTGCCAGCAGCTTGATAAGGGGCTCCTACAATGAGCAGTTCTTC. Its protein is CASSLIRGSYNEQFF.

J is TRBJ2-7 and V is TRBV18; 7 nucleotides agree with TRBD2. The V segment lost 1 base and the J segment 7 bases; nucleotides outside the gene matches: 4. From germline, CDR1 is KGHSH and CDR2 LQKENI. There are 13 residues in the CDR3. The CDR3 spells CASSPRGGEEQYF. DNA of the CDR3: TGTGCCAGCTCACCACGTGGGGGGGAGGAGCAGTACTTC. The variable domain in full, with the rest retrieved from reference TRBV18 and TRBJ2-7, is NAGVMQNPRHLVRRRGQEARLRCSPMKGHSHVYWYRQLPEEGLKFMVYLQKENIIDESGMPKERFSAEFPKEGPSILRIQQVVRGDSAAYFCASSPRGGEEQYFGPGTRLTVT.

This chain connects TRBV2 to TRBJ1-6; D gene uncertain. V lost 2 bases to trimming and J lost 7 bases, with 9 bases between them. Germline-derived CDR1 and CDR2 are SNHLY and FYNNEI. The CDR3 contains 14 residues. The DNA of the CDR3 is TGTGCCAGCAGTGAACGGTCGGTGAATTCACCCCTCCACTTT. It translates to CASSERSVNSPLHF.

This clone was seen a few times. The J gene is TRBJ2-2, the V gene TRBV7-2; no clear D gene. Germline V gives CDR1 SGHTA, CDR2 FQGNSA. This CDR3 region has 14 residues. Trimming removed 3 bases from V and 3 bases from J, with 8 bases in between. The CDR3 nucleotides read TGTGCCAGCAGCTTGAGTCCGGACACCGGGGAGCTGTTTTTT. Translated: CASSLSPDTGELFF.

The gene calls are TRBV7-3 and TRBJ2-1, with D perhaps TRBD2 (6 bases). Germline V gene sequence: CDR1 SGHTA, CDR2 FQGTGA. The CDR3 runs to 13 residues. V was pared by 5 bases and J by 7 bases, with 12 bases between. The CDR3 spells CASSAVAVNEQFF. The CDR3 DNA reads as TGTGCCAGCAGCGCGGTAGCGGTGAATGAGCAGTTCTTC.

This clone came up once. The J gene is TRBJ1-2, the V gene TRBV2, with TRBD1 as a possible D gene (6 bases). The CDR3 spans 14 residues. V dropped 2 bases and J dropped 5 bases, with 12 bases sitting between them. CDR1 and CDR2 (germline): SNHLY, FYNNEI. CDR3 in amino acids: CASSEYGGQYGYTF. Written as DNA, the CDR3 is TGTGCCAGCAGTGAATATGGGGGCCAGTATGGCTACACCTTC.

This clone has more than one count but fewer than ten. This sequence joins TRBV6-6 and TRBJ1-5, with D maybe TRBD1 (5 bases). V gave up 4 bases and J gave up 4 bases, with 11 bases separating them. The CDR3 extends over 14 amino acids. The germline V gene has CDR1 MNHNY and CDR2 SVGAGI (reference sequence). As DNA, the CDR3 is TGTGCCAGCAGTTTTTTTCAGGGTAATCAGCCCCAGCATTTT. It is translated as CASSFFQGNQPQHF.

The CDR3 bases are TGTGCCAGCAATCGCGGCGGGGGCAATGAGCAGTTCTTC. As protein: CASNRGGGNEQFF. The genes are TRBV6-5 and TRBJ2-1; 7 bases line up with TRBD2. Germline lookup yields CDR1 MNHEY and CDR2 SVGAGI. The CDR3 contains 13 residues. The V gene end was trimmed by 7 bases and the J gene end by 6 bases; junction bases not matched to a gene: 6.

The rearrangement links TRBV20-1 to TRBJ2-3, with D uncertain. Germline CDR1 DFQATT, CDR2 SNEGSKA (reference sequence). With 5 bases removed from V and 5 bases from J, the gap between germline ends came to 8 bases. The CDR3 covers 11 residues. The CDR3 here is CSAFTGDTQYF. The CDR3 nucleotides are TGCAGTGCTTTCACTGGAGATACGCAGTATTTT.

The chain recombines TRBV27 with TRBJ2-3; 7 positions agree with TRBD2. CDR1 is MNHEY, CDR2 SMNVEV, per germline (reference sequence). This CDR3 region has 14 residues. V lost 4 bases to trimming and J lost 6 bases; unmatched junction nucleotides: 7. CDR3: CASSYSRRGDTQYF. DNA of the CDR3: TGTGCCAGCAGTTACTCAAGGCGGGGGGATACGCAGTATTTT.

This clone was seen only a few times. The chain has TRBV7-2 and TRBJ1-5; a weak D match, TRBD1 (6 bases). CDR1 and CDR2 (germline): SGHTA, FQGNSA. The CDR3 totals 14 residues. V lost 2 bases and J lost 6, with 11 bases in between. CDR3 nucleotide sequence: TGTGCCAGCAGCTTACAGGGGCGGCGTCAGCCCCAGCATTTT. This encodes CASSLQGRRQPQHF.

This clone was picked up a small number of times. The V gene is TRBV28, the J gene TRBJ1-1, with D uncertain. CDR1 is MDHEN, CDR2 SYDVKM, per germline. The CDR3 runs to 15 residues. With 3 bases removed from V and 0 bases from J, the gap between germline ends came to 11 bases. In DNA form, the CDR3 reads TGTGCCAGCAGTTTCCCGGGTCAGGTGAACACTGAAGCTTTCTTT. This translates into CASSFPGQVNTEAFF. The whole variable domain, filled in from reference TRBV28 and TRBJ1-1, reads DVKVTQSSRYLVKRTGEKVFLECVQDMDHENMFWYRQDPGLGLRLIYFSYDVKMKEKGDIPEGYSVSREKKERFSLILESASTNQTSMYLCASSFPGQVNTEAFFGQGTRLTVV.

V is TRBV27 and J is TRBJ2-3, with TRBD1 matching over 9 bases. After removal of 6 bases from V and 3 bases from J, the junction contained 10 bases not matched to a gene. The CDR3 sequence is 16 residues long. CDR1 and CDR2 (germline): MNHEY, SMNVEV (reference sequence). The CDR3: CASRLGTGSRTDTQYF. The CDR3 coding sequence is TGTGCCAGCAGACTAGGGACAGGGTCGAGGACAGATACGCAGTATTTT.

The gene calls are TRBV30 and TRBJ2-7; 9 bases align to TRBD2. The CDR3 contains 14 residues. V was pared by 3 bases and J by 2 bases, with 5 bases of the junction left unmatched. The germline CDR1 and CDR2 sequences are GTSNPN and SVGIG (reference sequence). The CDR3 spells CAWRVTSGPYEQYF. The CDR3 DNA reads as TGTGCCTGGAGAGTGACTAGCGGACCCTACGAGCAGTACTTC.

V usage is TRBV2 and J usage is TRBJ2-3; tentative D call: TRBD1 (5 bases). This CDR3 has 15 amino acids. V was cut by 5 bases and J by 3 bases, with 15 bases left in between. Germline lookup yields CDR1 SNHLY and CDR2 FYNNEI. CDR3: CASSPRSQGTDTQYF. The CDR3 nucleotides are TGTGCCAGCAGTCCCCGATCCCAGGGAACAGATACGCAGTATTTT.

The V gene is TRBV20-1, the J gene TRBJ2-5; D is undetermined. Trimming shortened V by 7 bases and J by 1 base, and 7 bases separated the two germline ends. CDR3 size: 11 residues. Germline V gene lookup returns CDR1 DFQATT and CDR2 SNEGSKA (reference sequence). CDR3 in amino acids: CSGQTQETQYF. The CDR3 DNA is TGCAGTGGGCAGACCCAAGAGACCCAGTACTTC.

The rearrangement links TRBV30 to TRBJ1-4, with 10 bases aligning to TRBD1. Germline CDR1 and CDR2: GTSNPN and SVGIG (reference sequence). With V trimmed by 0 bases and J by 16 bases, 2 bases remained unmatched. The CDR3 has 11 residues. CDR3: CAWSVRDRGFF. As DNA, the CDR3 is TGTGCCTGGAGTGTACGGGACAGGGGGTTTTTT.

The V and J genes are TRBV7-8 and TRBJ2-1; D is uncertain. Germline lookup yields CDR1 SGHVS and CDR2 FQNEAQ. This CDR3 has 13 amino acids. V lost 0 bases and J lost 4, with 4 bases in between. CDR3 loop: CASSLASYNEQFF. DNA of the CDR3: TGTGCCAGCAGCTTAGCCTCGTACAATGAGCAGTTCTTC.

The rearrangement links TRBV5-1 to TRBJ2-7; D is perhaps TRBD2 (6 bases). The CDR3 contains 13 residues. V was shortened by 4 bases and J by 0 bases, with 8 bases between the two germline ends. Germline lookup yields CDR1 SGHRS and CDR2 YFSETQ. The CDR3 here is CASSGGASYEQYF. DNA for the CDR3: TGCGCCAGCAGCGGCGGGGCCTCCTACGAGCAGTACTTC.

The V call is TRBV15, the J call TRBJ2-3, with 8 bases fitting TRBD1. Germline V CDR1 and CDR2: LNHNV, YYDKDF (reference sequence). Losses at the gene ends were 3 bases for V and 1 base for J; bases not matched to a gene: 9. The CDR3 has 17 residues. CDR3 amino acids: CATSRSSGGQGTDTQYF. CDR3 nucleotide sequence: TGTGCCACCAGCAGGAGTTCCGGGGGACAGGGCACAGATACGCAGTATTTT.

The gene calls are TRBV5-4 and TRBJ1-6, with a tentative D call TRBD1 (5 bases). CDR1 is SGHNT and CDR2 is YYREEE in the germline V gene (reference sequence). V was clipped by 6 bases and J by 4 bases, with 14 bases between them. The CDR3 sequence is 15 residues long. The DNA for the CDR3 is TGTGCCAGCAAAGCGGGACCGCAATATAATTCACCCCTCCACTTT. Its protein product is CASKAGPQYNSPLHF. The full variable domain, completed using reference TRBV5-4 and TRBJ1-6, is ETGVTQSPTHLIKTRGQQVTLRCSSQSGHNTVSWYQQALGQGPQFIFQYYREEENGRGNFPPRFSGLQFPNYSSELNVNALELDDSALYLCASKAGPQYNSPLHFGNGTRLTVT.

The chain employs TRBV7-2 and TRBJ2-2; a possible D gene is TRBD1 (6 bases). The V end lost 6 bases, the J end lost 4 bases, and 18 bases lay between the germline ends. Germline CDR1 SGHTA, CDR2 FQGNSA. This CDR3 has 16 residues. CDR3 region: CASRQSAGAGTGELFF. Written as DNA, the CDR3 is TGTGCCAGCAGGCAATCGGCAGGGGCCGGCACCGGGGAGCTGTTTTTT.

This clone occurred a few times. The same CDR3 can be traced to other DNA sequences in this sample. The chain combines TRBV7-9 with TRBJ2-1; TRBD2 matches 13 bases. The trim removed 5 bases at V and 6 bases at J, leaving 4 bases unmatched. The CDR3 spans 15 residues. Germline values: CDR1 SEHNR, CDR2 FQNEAQ (reference sequence). CDR3 loop: CASSRGLAGRNEQFF. CDR3 DNA: TGTGCCAGCAGCAGGGGACTAGCGGGGCGCAATGAGCAGTTCTTC.

The chain carries TRBV7-2 and TRBJ1-2, with D perhaps matching TRBD1 (5 bases). The germline V gene has CDR1 SGHTA and CDR2 FQGNSA. The CDR3 sequence is 15 residues long. V was cut by 0 bases and J by 7 bases, with 15 bases left in between. The CDR3 region has the DNA TGTGCCAGCAGCTTAGCTACCGGGGCGGATGGTGGCTACACCTTC. It codes for CASSLATGADGGYTF.

The V call is TRBV30, the J call TRBJ2-7; no clear D. In germline, CDR1 is GTSNPN, CDR2 SVGIG (reference sequence). Trimming took 0 bases from V and 1 from J, leaving 7 bases between them. CDR3 length: 13 residues. The CDR3: CAWSVLSSYEQYF. CDR3 sequence (DNA): TGTGCCTGGAGTGTACTTTCATCCTACGAGCAGTACTTC.

This clone was picked up one time. The rearrangement links TRBV9 to TRBJ1-4; D is ambiguous. This CDR3 spans 13 amino acids. V lost 0 bases and J lost 8, with 8 bases in between. Germline V gene data show CDR1 as SGDLS and CDR2 as YYNGEE. CDR3 bases: TGTGCCAGCAGCGTAGACACGGGAGAAAAACTGTTTTTT. Translated, it gives CASSVDTGEKLFF. The full variable domain, its missing parts supplied by reference TRBV9 and TRBJ1-4, is DSGVTQTPKHLITATGQRVTLRCSPRSGDLSVYWYQQSLDQGLQFLIQYYNGEERAKGNILERFSAQQFPDLHSELNLSSLELGDSALYFCASSVDTGEKLFFGSGTQLSVL.

This clone has only one observation. The chain employs TRBV2 and TRBJ1-1; TRBD1 matches 11 bases. The V gene's germline CDR1 is SNHLY and CDR2 FYNNEI. V gave up 1 base and J gave up 11 bases; unmatched junction bases: 9. The CDR3 length is 15 residues. CDR3 nucleotide sequence: TGTGCCAGCAGTGAAGTATTCGGACAGGGGGCGCGGGCTTTCTTT. It is translated as CASSEVFGQGARAFF.

The V call is TRBV2, the J call TRBJ2-1; maybe TRBD2 (7 bases). CDR1 is SNHLY and CDR2 is FYNNEI in the germline V gene. The CDR3 extends over 15 amino acids. V was clipped by 6 bases and J by 5 bases, with 17 bases between them. CDR3 residues: CASSPRGARDNEQFF. The DNA of the CDR3 is TGTGCCAGCAGCCCTCGGGGGGCCAGAGACAATGAGCAGTTCTTC.